This is a list of T cell receptor beta chains from one sample in a study of siplizumab effects on memory and regulatory T cells. No cognate antigen is known for these TCRs. The protocol was immunoSEQ multiplex PCR, while the TCRdb copy is restricted to in-frame clones and leaves out a portion. The sample shows 20,000 or so clones, around 43% of them seen only once. Sequencing was performed on CFSE-low (dividing) CD4+ T cells sorted from an allogeneic mixed lymphocyte reaction. These receptors were obtained from a human donor in good health; the cells came from an allogeneic mixed lymphocyte reaction. Some clones in this sample may be carry-over from other donors' samples. Both conserved end residues are part of each CDR3. D genes are given only for firm matches. Rows give clone size only sometimes, using once, few, many, or a class for an expanded clone.

j_call d_call v_call clone_size cdr3_nt cdr3_aa
TRBJ2-7 NA TRBV5-4 NA TGTGCCAGCAGCTTGGGGACAGCCCCCGAGCAGTACTTC CASSLGTAPEQYF
TRBJ1-1 TRBD1 TRBV18 NA TGTGCCAGCTCACCACTAACAGGGGAAATCACTGAAGCTTTCTTT CASSPLTGEITEAFF
TRBJ1-1 NA TRBV5-1 NA TGCGCCAGCAGCACGACAGGGAACACTGAAGCTTTCTTT CASSTTGNTEAFF
TRBJ2-7 NA TRBV5-4 NA TGTGCCAGCACCCCCGGGAAGTCAGGACGCTACGAGCAGTACTTC CASTPGKSGRYEQYF
TRBJ2-1 NA TRBV10-3 NA TGTGCCATCAGTGACCTCGAACAGCGCCTTGGGGATGAGCAGTTCTTC CAISDLEQRLGDEQFF
TRBJ1-5 TRBD1 TRBV6-6 many TGTGCCAGCAGGCATCCGGGACAGAGATATCAGCCCCAGCATTTT CASRHPGQRYQPQHF
TRBJ1-1 NA TRBV7-8 NA TGTGCCAGCAGCTTAGCGTACCGAGTTCATCCTAAAGCTTTCTTT CASSLAYRVHPKAFF
TRBJ2-7 TRBD1 TRBV10-3 NA TGTGCCATCAGTCCGGGACAGACAACGTATGAGCAGTACTTC CAISPGQTTYEQYF
TRBJ1-6 NA TRBV10-3 few TGTGCCACCACAGGTTTCAGCTCCTATAATTCACCCCTCCACTTT CATTGFSSYNSPLHF
TRBJ2-2 NA TRBV5-1 NA TGCGCCAGCAGCCGAGCCCCCGGGGCCACCGGGGAGCTGTTTTTT CASSRAPGATGELFF
TRBJ2-7 NA TRBV18 few TGTGCCAGCTCAGTCTCCGGGACCCCGGCCTACGAGCAGTACTTC CASSVSGTPAYEQYF
TRBJ1-1 NA TRBV6-1 large TGTGCCAGCAGTGATTTTGGGAACACTGAAGCTTTCTTT CASSDFGNTEAFF
TRBJ2-5 TRBD1 TRBV7-6 few TGTGCCAGCAGCTCAACAGGGGTTGGGAAGACCCAGTACTTC CASSSTGVGKTQYF
TRBJ1-2 TRBD1 TRBV4-2 few TGTGCCAGCAGCTCGAGGACAGGTGCTAACTATGGCTACACCTTC CASSSRTGANYGYTF
TRBJ2-7 NA TRBV7-2 few TGTGCCAGCAGCTACGGCGGGAACGAGCAGTACTTC CASSYGGNEQYF
TRBJ1-2 NA TRBV29-1 many TGCAGCGTTGAAGTCCTGCCAAACGGTGGCTACACCTTC CSVEVLPNGGYTF
TRBJ2-1 NA TRBV11-2 few TGTGCCAGCAGCATCTCTAGCTTGTTGGGATACAATGAGCAGTTCTTC CASSISSLLGYNEQFF
TRBJ2-1 TRBD2 TRBV7-9 NA TGTGCCAGCAGCTTAGGGCGGGAGGTCAATGAGCAGTTCTTC CASSLGREVNEQFF
TRBJ2-5 NA TRBV19 NA TGTGCCAGTAGTAGGGACAATCAAGAGACCCAGTACTTC CASSRDNQETQYF
TRBJ1-1 TRBD1 TRBV7-9 NA TGTGCCAGCAGCTCACAGGGGGGCACTGAAGCTTTCTTT CASSSQGGTEAFF
TRBJ1-2 NA TRBV29-1 NA TGCAGCGTTGGGGGGGGCTCCGGTGGCTACACCTTC CSVGGGSGGYTF
TRBJ1-5 NA TRBV4-1 NA TGCGCCAGCCGGGCGGGGGCGCGTTGGGATCAGCCCCAGCATTTT CASRAGARWDQPQHF
TRBJ1-4 TRBD1 TRBV4-1 NA TGCGCCAGCAGCCAAGCCCCGGGACAGGGGCAAAAACTGTTTTTT CASSQAPGQGQKLFF
TRBJ1-4 NA TRBV7-9 NA TGTGCCAGCAGCTTAATCGAACCGGGAACAGAAAAACTGTTTTTT CASSLIEPGTEKLFF
TRBJ1-6 TRBD1 TRBV6-6 NA TGTGCCAGCACCCGGACAGGGGATGGTTATTCACCCCTCCACTTT CASTRTGDGYSPLHF
TRBJ1-1 NA TRBV5-4 once TGTGCCAGCAGCTTGGCCGGACCCAATACGGTAACTGAAGCTTTCTTT CASSLAGPNTVTEAFF
TRBJ1-5 NA TRBV27 NA TGTGCCAGCAGTCCTAGGGTGTACCTTAATCAGCCCCAGCATTTT CASSPRVYLNQPQHF
TRBJ2-2 NA TRBV6-5 NA TGTGCCAGCAGTTACTCGAGCACCGGGGAGCTGTTTTTT CASSYSSTGELFF
TRBJ2-7 NA TRBV18 NA TGTGCCAGCTCTCTCATAGAGTACGAGCAGTACTTC CASSLIEYEQYF
TRBJ2-7 NA TRBV6-6 NA TGTGCCAGCAGTTACTTACGGGTTATCCTTAACGAGCAGTACTTC CASSYLRVILNEQYF
TRBJ2-7 NA TRBV25-1 few TGTGCCAGCAGTGATGGCTCCCTGGTGGACGAGCAGTACTTC CASSDGSLVDEQYF
TRBJ1-2 NA TRBV7-8 few TGTGCCAGCAGCTTCTCACTTACTAACTATGGCTACACCTTC CASSFSLTNYGYTF
TRBJ2-5 TRBD2 TRBV4-2 NA TGTGCCAGCAGCTTGGCCGTTTTCGCGGGGGGGGGTACCCAGTACTTC CASSLAVFAGGGTQYF
TRBJ1-4 NA TRBV6-6 NA TGTGCCAGCAGTTCCCAGTTCGCTAATGAAAAACTGTTTTTT CASSSQFANEKLFF
TRBJ2-7 NA TRBV6-5 NA TGTGCCAGCAGTCGGACGGCTACCTACGAGCAGTACTTC CASSRTATYEQYF
TRBJ1-1 NA TRBV7-3 NA TGTGCCAGCAGCTTAGCCAGGGTCACTGAAGCTTTCTTT CASSLARVTEAFF
TRBJ1-1 NA TRBV10-3 few TGTGCCTCTGGGGGGGCCCCCCTGAACACTGAAGCTTTCTTT CASGGAPLNTEAFF
TRBJ2-5 TRBD1 TRBV7-9 medium-sized TGTGCCAGCAGCCCCTACAGGGGCGGAGAGACCCAGTACTTC CASSPYRGGETQYF
TRBJ2-7 NA TRBV6-5 NA TGTGCCAGCAGTGGGAGCGGAAGCTCCTACGAGCAGTACTTC CASSGSGSSYEQYF
TRBJ1-4 NA TRBV5-8 NA TGTGCCAGCAGCTTTAGGGGGTTAACAACTAATGAAAAACTGTTTTTT CASSFRGLTTNEKLFF
TRBJ1-1 NA TRBV19 few TGTGCCAGTAGAAAGGACGGCTTGAACACTGAAGCTTTCTTT CASRKDGLNTEAFF
TRBJ2-5 TRBD2 TRBV14 NA TGTGCCAGCAGCCAAGATGTAACTAGCGGGGGCCAAGAGACCCAGTACTTC CASSQDVTSGGQETQYF
TRBJ1-1 TRBD1 TRBV23-1 NA TGCGCCAGCAGTCAATTCTTCCCAGGACAGGGGGCGTGGGTACCTGAAGCTTTCTTT CASSQFFPGQGAWVPEAFF